The T cell receptor beta chain under discussion was sequenced for a study of cytomegalovirus exposure and HLA in healthy donors. General study findings and limits: Follow-up analysis found HLA locus-dependent TCR association rates, highest for DRB1 and lowest for HLA-C.

PCR primers comprised 60 Vbeta and 13 Jbeta primers. Method: immunoSEQ multiplex PCR; TCRdb's copy keeps in-frame clones and lacks some. Of about 140,000 clones listed, around 84% are singletons. This CDR3 is built from 15 residues. Germline V gene sequence: CDR1 MNHNS, CDR2 SASEGT. In the case of this clone: Its antigen is not known.

The specimen sequenced was PBMCs. The chain joins TRBV6-1 to TRBJ2-5; no clear D. The closer fit of TRBJ2-7 to the DNA end suggests the J call may be wrong. The TCR originated in a boy between 2 and 15 years old in good health and CMV-seronegative. CDR3 in amino acids: CASSEARSGRYEQYF. The CDR3 coding sequence is TGTGCCAGCAGTGAAGCGCGGTCGGGTCGCTACGAGCAGTACTTC.